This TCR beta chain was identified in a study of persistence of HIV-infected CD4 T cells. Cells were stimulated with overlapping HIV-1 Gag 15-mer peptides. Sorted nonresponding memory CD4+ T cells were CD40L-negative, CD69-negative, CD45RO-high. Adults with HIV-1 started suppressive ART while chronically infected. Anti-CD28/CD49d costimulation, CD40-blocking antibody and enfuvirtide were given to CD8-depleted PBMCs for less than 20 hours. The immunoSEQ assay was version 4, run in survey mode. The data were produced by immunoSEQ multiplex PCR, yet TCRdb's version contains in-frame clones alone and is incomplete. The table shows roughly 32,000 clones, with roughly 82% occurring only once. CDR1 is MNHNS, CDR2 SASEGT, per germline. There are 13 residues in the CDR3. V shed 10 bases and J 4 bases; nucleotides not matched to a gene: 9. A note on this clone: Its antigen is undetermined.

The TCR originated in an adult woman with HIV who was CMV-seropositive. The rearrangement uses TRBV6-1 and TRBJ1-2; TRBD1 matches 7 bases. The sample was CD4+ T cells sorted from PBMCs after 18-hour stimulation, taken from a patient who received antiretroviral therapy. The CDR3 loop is CATGEGAGYGYTF. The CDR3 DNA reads TGTGCCACAGGGGAGGGGGCAGGCTATGGCTACACCTTC.